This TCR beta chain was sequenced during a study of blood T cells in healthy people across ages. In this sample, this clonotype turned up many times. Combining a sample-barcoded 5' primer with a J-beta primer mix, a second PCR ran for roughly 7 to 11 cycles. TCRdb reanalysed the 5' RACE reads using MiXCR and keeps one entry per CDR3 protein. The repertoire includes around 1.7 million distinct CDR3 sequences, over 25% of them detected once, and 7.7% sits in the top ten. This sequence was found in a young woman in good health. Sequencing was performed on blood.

CDR3 in amino acids: CASSSLTGTNSVQYF. DNA for the CDR3: TGTGCCAGCAGTTCGCTTACCGGGACTAATTCGGTGCAGTACTTC. The chain carries TRBV27 and TRBJ2-7; 7 bases map to TRBD2. The germline CDR1 and CDR2 sequences are MNHEY and SMNVEV (reference sequence). The CDR3 runs to 15 residues. V lost 4 bases to trimming and J lost 9 bases; unmatched junction nucleotides: 15.